This passage covers 8 T cell receptor beta chains from one sample sequenced in a study of response to subunit inactivated influenza vaccine. TCRdb called the RT-PCR reads again in MiXCR, with one record for every CDR3 protein. The table includes fewer than 550,000 distinct CDR3 sequences, roughly 27% detected once. This material consisted of CD4+ T cells sorted from PBMCs, taken approximately 5 days after vaccination. The receptors were gathered from a man in his fifties or sixties who received an inactivated influenza vaccine.

This clonotype was counted ten times or more. The rearrangement links TRBV5-1 to TRBJ2-2; the D gene is possibly TRBD1 (6 bases). V lost 3 bases, J lost 1 base, and 7 bases lay in between. The CDR3 is 14 amino acids. CDR1 SGHRS and CDR2 YFSETQ come from the germline V gene. The DNA of the CDR3 is TGCGCCAGCAGCTCGGGACAGAACACCGGGGAGCTGTTTTTT. Amino acid sequence: CASSSGQNTGELFF.

This clonotype was seen a few times. The V call is TRBV20-1, the J call TRBJ2-1, with TRBD2 matching over 7 bases. With V trimmed by 8 bases and J by 4 bases, 11 bases remained unmatched. Germline-derived CDR1 and CDR2 are DFQATT and SNEGSKA (reference sequence). CDR3 length: 14 residues. The CDR3 reads CSPVGRETYNEQFF. CDR3 in DNA: TGCAGTCCGGTAGGGCGGGAGACTTACAATGAGCAGTTCTTC.

The table lists this clonotype with a few counts. This chain uses TRBV4-3 with TRBJ2-1; D unresolved. This CDR3 has 14 residues. V lost 2 bases, J lost 5 bases, and 10 bases lay in between. CDR1 and CDR2 (germline): LGHNA, YSLEER. CDR3 in amino acids: CASSQSAKDNEQFF. In nucleotides, the CDR3 is TGCGCCAGCAGCCAATCAGCTAAAGACAATGAGCAGTTCTTC.

V and J are TRBV6-2 or TRBV6-3 and TRBJ1-1; 10 positions match TRBD1. Germline-derived CDR1 and CDR2 are MNHEY and SVGEGT. V lost 6 bases and J lost 4; bases outside the gene matches: 11. The CDR3 spans 16 residues. The DNA for the CDR3 is TGTGCCAGCAGCAGCCCCCGGGACAGGGGCGGCACTGAAGCTTTCTTT. It specifies CASSSPRDRGGTEAFF.

V gene TRBV20-1 combines with J gene TRBJ2-7; 7 bases align to TRBD1. The length of the CDR3 is 14 residues. Germline V gene data show CDR1 as DFQATT and CDR2 as SNEGSKA (reference sequence). Trimming removed 6 bases from V and 4 bases from J; junction bases left unmatched: 12. CDR3 sequence (DNA): TGCAGTGCGTGGGACCGGGACAGACTTTACGAGCAGTACTTC. Its translation is CSAWDRDRLYEQYF.

This clonotype has just a few counts. The chain combines TRBV12-3 or TRBV12-4 with TRBJ2-5; no clear D. This CDR3 spans 12 amino acids. Trimming shortened V by 4 bases and J by 2 bases, and 5 bases separated the two germline ends. CDR3 loop: CASSSPQETQYF. DNA of the CDR3: TGTGCCAGCAGTTCCCCACAAGAGACCCAGTACTTC.

V is TRBV20-1 and J is TRBJ2-3; 7 bases map to TRBD1. The germline V gene has CDR1 DFQATT and CDR2 SNEGSKA (reference sequence). CDR3 length equals 16 residues. J lost 2 bases, V lost 0 bases, and 8 bases had no gene match. In DNA form, the CDR3 reads TGCAGTGCTAGAGAGAGGCGGACAGGATACACAGATACGCAGTATTTT. As protein: CSARERRTGYTDTQYF.

Note on this clonotype: The final CDR3 position lacks the conserved phenylalanine or tryptophan, pointing to a likely read error. The limits of the CDR3 on the DNA are not certain, so only TCRdb's listed CDR3 is given. The gene calls are TRBV6-5 and TRBJ1-2. The CDR3 totals 14 residues, both ends included. The germline CDR1 and CDR2 sequences are MNHEY and SVGAGI. The CDR3 loop is CASSYLKPPLIWTI.